This T cell receptor beta chain was captured by sequencing in a study of cytomegalovirus exposure and HLA in healthy donors. As regards this clone: The antigen remains undetermined.

Per the germline V gene, CDR1 is SGHDT and CDR2 is YYEEEE. V shed 0 bases and J shed 6 bases, with 10 bases lying between them. CDR3 size: 13 residues. Study results and limitations: As was reported, the classifier diagnosed cytomegalovirus status with high specificity and sensitivity. Under in vitro conditions, three CMV-associated chains were confirmed as specific for CMV antigens.

13 Jbeta primers and 60 Vbeta primers were used for the PCR. In the original processing: Later analysis identified tens of millions of unique TCR beta chains, approximately 11 million shared. Only in-frame clones appear in the TCRdb table, and some are missing; sequencing was by immunoSEQ multiplex PCR. That table is the source of V, J and clone size, and D and trimming were worked out from the DNA. This sample's clone table lists roughly 34,000 clones. The receptor was derived from a middle-aged man in good health and CMV-seronegative. Material: PBMCs. The V and J genes are TRBV5-6 and TRBJ2-7, with D uncertain. This CDR3 is CASSLGASLEQYF. Here the CDR3 DNA reads TGTGCCAGCAGCTTGGGGGCATCCCTCGAGCAGTACTTC.